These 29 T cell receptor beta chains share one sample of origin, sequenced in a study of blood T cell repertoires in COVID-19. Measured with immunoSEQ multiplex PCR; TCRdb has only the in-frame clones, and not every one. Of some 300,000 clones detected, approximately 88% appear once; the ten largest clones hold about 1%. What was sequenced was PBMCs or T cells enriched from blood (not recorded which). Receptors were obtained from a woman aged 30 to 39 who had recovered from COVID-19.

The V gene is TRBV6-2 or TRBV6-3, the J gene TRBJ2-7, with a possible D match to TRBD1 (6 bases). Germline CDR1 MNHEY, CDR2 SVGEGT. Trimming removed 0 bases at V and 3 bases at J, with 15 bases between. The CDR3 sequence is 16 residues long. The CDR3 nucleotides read TGTGCCAGCAGTTACTCATCAGGGGTCGGGTTCTACGAGCAGTACTTC. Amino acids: CASSYSSGVGFYEQYF.

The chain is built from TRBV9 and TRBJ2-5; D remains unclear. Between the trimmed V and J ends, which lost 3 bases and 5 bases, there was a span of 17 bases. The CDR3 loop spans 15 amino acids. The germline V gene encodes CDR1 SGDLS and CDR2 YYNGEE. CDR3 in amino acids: CASSATPVSAETQYF. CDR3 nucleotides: TGTGCCAGCAGCGCGACGCCGGTGAGCGCGGAGACCCAGTACTTC.

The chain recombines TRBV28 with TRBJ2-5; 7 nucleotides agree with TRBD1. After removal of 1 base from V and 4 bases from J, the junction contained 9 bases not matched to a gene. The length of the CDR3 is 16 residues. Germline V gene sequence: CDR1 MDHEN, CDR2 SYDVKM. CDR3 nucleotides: TGTGCCAGCAGTTTATTCGGGACAGAGCTTGGAGAGACCCAGTACTTC. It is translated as CASSLFGTELGETQYF.

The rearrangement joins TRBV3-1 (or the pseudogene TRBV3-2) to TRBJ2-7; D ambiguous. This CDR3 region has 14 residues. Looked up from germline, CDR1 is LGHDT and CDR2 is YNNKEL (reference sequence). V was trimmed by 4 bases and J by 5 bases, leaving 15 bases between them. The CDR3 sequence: CASSPLAASHEQYF. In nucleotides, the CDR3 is TGTGCCAGCAGCCCCCTGGCGGCTTCCCACGAGCAGTACTTC.

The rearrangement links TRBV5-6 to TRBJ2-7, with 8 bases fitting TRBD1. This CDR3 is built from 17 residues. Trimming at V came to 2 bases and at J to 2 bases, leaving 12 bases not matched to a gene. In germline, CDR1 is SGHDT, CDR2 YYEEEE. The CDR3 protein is CASSFLLGTGEPYEQYF. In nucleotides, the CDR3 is TGTGCCAGCAGCTTCCTTCTAGGGACAGGAGAACCCTACGAGCAGTACTTC.

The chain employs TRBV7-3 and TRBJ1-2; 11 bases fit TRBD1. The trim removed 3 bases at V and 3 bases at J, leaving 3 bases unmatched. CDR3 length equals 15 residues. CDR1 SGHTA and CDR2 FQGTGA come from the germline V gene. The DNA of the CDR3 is TGTGCCAGCAGCTTCCGGGGACAGGGGGACTATGGCTACACCTTC. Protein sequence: CASSFRGQGDYGYTF.

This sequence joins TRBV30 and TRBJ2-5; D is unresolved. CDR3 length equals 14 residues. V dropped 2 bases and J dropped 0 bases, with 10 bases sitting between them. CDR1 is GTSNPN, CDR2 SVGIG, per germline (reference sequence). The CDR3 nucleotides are TGTGCCTGGAGTCGAGTATCGTACCAAGAGACCCAGTACTTC. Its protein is CAWSRVSYQETQYF.

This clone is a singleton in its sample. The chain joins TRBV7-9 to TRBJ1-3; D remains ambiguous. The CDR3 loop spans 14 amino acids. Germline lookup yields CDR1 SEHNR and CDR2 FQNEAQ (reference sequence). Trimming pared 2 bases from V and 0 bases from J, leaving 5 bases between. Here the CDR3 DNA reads TGTGCCAGCAGCTTAACGAGCTCTGGAAACACCATATATTTT. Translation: CASSLTSSGNTIYF.

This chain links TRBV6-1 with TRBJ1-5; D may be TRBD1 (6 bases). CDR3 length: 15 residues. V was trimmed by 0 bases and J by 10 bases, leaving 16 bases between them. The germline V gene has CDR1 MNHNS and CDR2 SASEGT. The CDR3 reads CASSEASTGFQPQHF. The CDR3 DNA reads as TGTGCCAGCAGTGAAGCTTCGACAGGCTTTCAACCCCAGCATTTT.

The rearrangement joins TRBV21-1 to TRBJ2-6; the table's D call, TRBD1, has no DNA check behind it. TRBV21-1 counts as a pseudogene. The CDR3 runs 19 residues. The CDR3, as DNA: TGTGCCAGCAGCAAAGATTTGACAGGGAGACTCTCTGGGGCCAACGTCCTGACTTTC. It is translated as CASSKDLTGRLSGANVLTF.

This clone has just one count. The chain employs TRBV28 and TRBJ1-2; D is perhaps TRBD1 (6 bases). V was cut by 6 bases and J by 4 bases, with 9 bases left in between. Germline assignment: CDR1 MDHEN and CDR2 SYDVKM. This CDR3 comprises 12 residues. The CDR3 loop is CASSGQIYGYTF. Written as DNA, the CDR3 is TGTGCCAGCAGCGGACAGATCTATGGCTACACCTTC.

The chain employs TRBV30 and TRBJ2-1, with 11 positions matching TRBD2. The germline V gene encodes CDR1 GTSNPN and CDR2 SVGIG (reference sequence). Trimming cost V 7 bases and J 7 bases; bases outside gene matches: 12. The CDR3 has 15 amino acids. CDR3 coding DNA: TGTGCCTCCTATTCGGGGGCTAGCGGGAGGAATGAGCAGTTCTTC. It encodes CASYSGASGRNEQFF.

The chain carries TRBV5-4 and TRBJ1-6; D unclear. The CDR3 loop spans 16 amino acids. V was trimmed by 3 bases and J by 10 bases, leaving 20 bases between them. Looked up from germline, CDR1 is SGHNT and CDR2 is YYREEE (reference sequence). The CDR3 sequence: CASSSGARAAGSPLHF. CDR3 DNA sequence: TGTGCCAGCAGCTCCGGCGCAAGGGCTGCGGGGTCACCCCTCCACTTT.

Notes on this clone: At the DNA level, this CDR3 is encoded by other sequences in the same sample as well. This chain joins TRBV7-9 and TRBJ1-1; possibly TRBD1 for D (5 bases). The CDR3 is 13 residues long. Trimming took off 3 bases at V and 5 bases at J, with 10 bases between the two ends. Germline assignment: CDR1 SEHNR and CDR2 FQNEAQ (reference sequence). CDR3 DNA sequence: TGTGCCAGCAGCTTGGGGGGTAGTACTGAAGCTTTCTTT. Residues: CASSLGGSTEAFF. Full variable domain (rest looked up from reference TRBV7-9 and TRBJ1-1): DTGVSQNPRHKITKRGQNVTFRCDPISEHNRLYWYRQTLGQGPEFLTYFQNEAQLEKSRLLSDRFSAERPKGSFSTLEIQRTEQGDSAMYLCASSLGGSTEAFFGQGTRLTVV.

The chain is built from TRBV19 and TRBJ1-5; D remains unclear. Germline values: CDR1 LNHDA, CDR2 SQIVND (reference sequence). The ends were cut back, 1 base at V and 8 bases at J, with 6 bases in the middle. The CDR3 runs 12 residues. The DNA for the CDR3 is TGTGCCAGTAGTATAGTTAATAAGCCCCAGCATTTT. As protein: CASSIVNKPQHF.

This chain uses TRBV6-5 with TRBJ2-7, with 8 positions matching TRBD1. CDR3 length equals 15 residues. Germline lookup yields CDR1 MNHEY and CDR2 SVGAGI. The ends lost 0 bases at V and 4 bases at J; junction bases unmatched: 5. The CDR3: CASSYSTGASYEQYF. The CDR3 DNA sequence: TGTGCCAGCAGTTACTCGACAGGGGCTTCATACGAGCAGTACTTC.

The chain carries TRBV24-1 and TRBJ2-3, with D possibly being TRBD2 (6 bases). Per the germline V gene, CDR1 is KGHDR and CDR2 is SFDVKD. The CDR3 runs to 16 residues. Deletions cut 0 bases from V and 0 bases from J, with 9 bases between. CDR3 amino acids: CATSDLGRGSTDTQYF. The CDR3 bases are TGTGCCACCAGTGATTTGGGGCGGGGAAGCACAGATACGCAGTATTTT.

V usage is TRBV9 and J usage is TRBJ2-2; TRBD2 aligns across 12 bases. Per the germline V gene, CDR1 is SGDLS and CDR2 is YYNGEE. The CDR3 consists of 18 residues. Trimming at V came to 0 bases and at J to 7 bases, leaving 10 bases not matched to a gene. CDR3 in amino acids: CASSVGLAGGPDDGELFF. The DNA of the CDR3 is TGTGCCAGCAGCGTAGGTCTAGCGGGAGGGCCGGATGACGGGGAGCTGTTTTTT. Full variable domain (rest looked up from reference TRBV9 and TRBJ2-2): DSGVTQTPKHLITATGQRVTLRCSPRSGDLSVYWYQQSLDQGLQFLIQYYNGEERAKGNILERFSAQQFPDLHSELNLSSLELGDSALYFCASSVGLAGGPDDGELFFGEGSRLTVL.

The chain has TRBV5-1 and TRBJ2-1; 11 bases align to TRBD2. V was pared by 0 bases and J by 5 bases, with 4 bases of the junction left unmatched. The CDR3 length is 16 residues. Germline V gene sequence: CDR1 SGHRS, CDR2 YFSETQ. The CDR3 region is CASSLVGTSGNNEQFF. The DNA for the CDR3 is TGCGCCAGCAGCTTGGTCGGGACTAGCGGCAACAATGAGCAGTTCTTC.

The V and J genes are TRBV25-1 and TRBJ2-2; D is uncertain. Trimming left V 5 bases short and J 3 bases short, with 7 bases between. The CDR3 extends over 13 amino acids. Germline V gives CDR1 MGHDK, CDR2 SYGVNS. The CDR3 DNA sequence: TGTGCCAGCAGTACTCGCGACACCGGGGAGCTGTTTTTT. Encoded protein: CASSTRDTGELFF.

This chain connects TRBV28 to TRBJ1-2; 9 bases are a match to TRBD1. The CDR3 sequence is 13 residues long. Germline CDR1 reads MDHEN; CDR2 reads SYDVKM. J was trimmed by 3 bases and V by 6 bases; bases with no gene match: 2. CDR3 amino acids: CASRWDRDYGYTF. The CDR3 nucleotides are TGTGCCAGCAGATGGGACAGGGACTATGGCTACACCTTC.

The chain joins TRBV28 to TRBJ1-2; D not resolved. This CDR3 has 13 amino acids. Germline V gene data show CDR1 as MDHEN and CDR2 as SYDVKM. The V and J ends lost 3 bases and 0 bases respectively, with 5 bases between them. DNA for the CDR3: TGTGCCAGCAGTTTTAGAGCTAACTATGGCTACACCTTC. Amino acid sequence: CASSFRANYGYTF.

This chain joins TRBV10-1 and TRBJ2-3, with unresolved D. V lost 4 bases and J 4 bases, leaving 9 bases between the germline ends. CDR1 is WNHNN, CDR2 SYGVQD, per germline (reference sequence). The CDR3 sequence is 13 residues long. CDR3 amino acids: CASSGSSSDTQYF. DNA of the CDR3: TGCGCCAGCAGTGGTTCTAGTTCAGATACGCAGTATTTT.

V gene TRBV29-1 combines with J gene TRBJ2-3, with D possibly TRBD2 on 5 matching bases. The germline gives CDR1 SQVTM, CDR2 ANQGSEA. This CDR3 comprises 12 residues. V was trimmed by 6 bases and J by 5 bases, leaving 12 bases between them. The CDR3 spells CSVEREKDTQYF. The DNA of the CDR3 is TGCAGCGTAGAAAGGGAGAAAGATACGCAGTATTTT.

The CDR3 protein is CASSLIGPGQGFGYTF. CDR3 bases: TGTGCCAGCAGTTTAATAGGTCCGGGACAGGGTTTTGGCTACACCTTC. The chain combines TRBV28 with TRBJ1-2, with 9 bases aligning to TRBD1. Germline V gene sequence: CDR1 MDHEN, CDR2 SYDVKM. This CDR3 region has 16 residues. V lost 2 bases, J lost 7 bases, and 11 bases stayed unmatched.

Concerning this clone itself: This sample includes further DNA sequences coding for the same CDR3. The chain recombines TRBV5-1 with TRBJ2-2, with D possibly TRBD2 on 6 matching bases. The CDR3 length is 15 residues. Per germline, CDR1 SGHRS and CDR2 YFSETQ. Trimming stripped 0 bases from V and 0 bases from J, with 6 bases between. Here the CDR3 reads CASSLGGANTGELFF. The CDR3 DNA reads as TGCGCCAGCAGCTTGGGGGGGGCGAACACCGGGGAGCTGTTTTTT. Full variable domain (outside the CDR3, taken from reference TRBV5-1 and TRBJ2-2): KAGVTQTPRYLIKTRGQQVTLSCSPISGHRSVSWYQQTPGQGLQFLFEYFSETQRNKGNFPGRFSGRQFSNSRSEMNVSTLELGDSALYLCASSLGGANTGELFFGEGSRLTVL.

The CDR3 nucleotides read TGTGCCAGCAGTTCAGGTATGGATCAGCCCCAGCATTTT. Translating it yields CASSSGMDQPQHF. V gene TRBV6-5 combines with J gene TRBJ1-5, with unresolved D. V lost 4 bases and J 5 bases, leaving 9 bases between the germline ends. There are 13 residues in the CDR3. CDR1 is MNHEY and CDR2 is SVGAGI in the germline V gene.

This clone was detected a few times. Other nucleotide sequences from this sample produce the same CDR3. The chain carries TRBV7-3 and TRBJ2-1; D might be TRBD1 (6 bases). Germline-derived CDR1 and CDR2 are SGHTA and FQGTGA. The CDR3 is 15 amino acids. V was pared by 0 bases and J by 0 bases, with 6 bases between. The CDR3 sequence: CASSLTGGSYNEQFF. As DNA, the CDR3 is TGTGCCAGCAGCTTAACAGGGGGCTCCTACAATGAGCAGTTCTTC.

The CDR3 here is CASSLLGYEAFF. CDR3 DNA sequence: TGTGCCAGCAGTTTACTAGGATATGAAGCTTTCTTT. This chain connects TRBV12-3 or TRBV12-4 to TRBJ1-1, with D uncertain. The CDR3 is 12 amino acids. Trimming shortened V by 2 bases and J by 7 bases, and 8 bases separated the two germline ends.